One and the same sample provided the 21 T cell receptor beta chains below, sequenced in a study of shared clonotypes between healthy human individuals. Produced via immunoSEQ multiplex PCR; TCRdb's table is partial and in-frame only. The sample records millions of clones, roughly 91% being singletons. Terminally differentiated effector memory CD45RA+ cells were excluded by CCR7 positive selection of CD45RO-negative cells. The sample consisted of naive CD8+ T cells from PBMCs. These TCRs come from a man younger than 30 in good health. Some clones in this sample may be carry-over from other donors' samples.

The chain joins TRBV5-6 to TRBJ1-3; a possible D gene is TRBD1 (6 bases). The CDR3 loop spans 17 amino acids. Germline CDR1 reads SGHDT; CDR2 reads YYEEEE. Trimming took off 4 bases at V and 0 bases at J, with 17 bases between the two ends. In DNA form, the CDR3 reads TGTGCCAGCAGCCCGGGGGGACACTTCTTCTCTGGAAACACCATATATTTT. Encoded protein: CASSPGGHFFSGNTIYF.

In DNA, the CDR3 is TGTGCCAGCAGACTTCAAGGCGGGGGAGCGGCTGGGGCCAACGTCCTGACTTTC. This sequence encodes CASRLQGGGAAGANVLTF. V gene TRBV2 combines with J gene TRBJ2-6; 7 nucleotides align to TRBD2. Per the germline V gene, CDR1 is SNHLY and CDR2 is FYNNEI. The CDR3 totals 18 residues. With 6 bases clipped from V and 2 bases from J, the junction kept 13 bases outside the gene matches.

This chain's CDR3 is CASSIQTGSEQYF. CDR3 nucleotide sequence: TGTGCCAGCAGCATACAGACAGGGAGTGAGCAGTACTTC. V gene TRBV27 combines with J gene TRBJ2-7, with TRBD1 identical over 7 bases. Per germline, CDR1 MNHEY and CDR2 SMNVEV (reference sequence). V lost 6 bases, J lost 7 bases, and 9 bases stayed unmatched. The CDR3 consists of 13 residues.

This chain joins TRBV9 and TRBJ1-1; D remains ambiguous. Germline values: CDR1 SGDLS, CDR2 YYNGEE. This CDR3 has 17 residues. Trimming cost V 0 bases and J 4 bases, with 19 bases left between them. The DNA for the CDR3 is TGTGCCAGCAGCGTAGACCCGACCCGTGAGGATCCCACTGAAGCTTTCTTT. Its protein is CASSVDPTREDPTEAFF. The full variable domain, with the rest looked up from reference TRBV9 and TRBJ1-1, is DSGVTQTPKHLITATGQRVTLRCSPRSGDLSVYWYQQSLDQGLQFLIQYYNGEERAKGNILERFSAQQFPDLHSELNLSSLELGDSALYFCASSVDPTREDPTEAFFGQGTRLTVV.

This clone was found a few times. CDR3 sequence (DNA): TGTGCCAGCAGCTTTCAGGGGAATCAGCCCCAGCATTTT. It translates to CASSFQGNQPQHF. This chain uses TRBV7-9 with TRBJ1-5; weak D call: TRBD1 (6 bases). This CDR3 has 13 residues. Trimming removed 3 bases at V and 4 bases at J, with 7 bases between. Per germline, CDR1 SEHNR and CDR2 FQNEAQ (reference sequence).

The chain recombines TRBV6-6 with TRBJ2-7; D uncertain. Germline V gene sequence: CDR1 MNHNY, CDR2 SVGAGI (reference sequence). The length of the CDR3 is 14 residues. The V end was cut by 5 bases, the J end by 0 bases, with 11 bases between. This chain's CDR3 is CASSKTVSSYEQYF. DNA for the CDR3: TGTGCCAGCAGTAAGACGGTGAGCTCCTACGAGCAGTACTTC.

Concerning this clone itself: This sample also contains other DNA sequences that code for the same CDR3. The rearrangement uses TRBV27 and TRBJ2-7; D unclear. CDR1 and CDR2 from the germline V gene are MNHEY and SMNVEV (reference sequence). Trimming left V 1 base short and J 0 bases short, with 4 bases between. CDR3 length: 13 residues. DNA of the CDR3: TGTGCCAGCAGTTTATGGCCCTCCTACGAGCAGTACTTC. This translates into CASSLWPSYEQYF.

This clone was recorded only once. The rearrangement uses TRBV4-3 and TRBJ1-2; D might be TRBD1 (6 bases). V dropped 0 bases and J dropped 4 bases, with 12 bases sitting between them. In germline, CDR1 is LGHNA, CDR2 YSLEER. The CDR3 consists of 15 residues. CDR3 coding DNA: TGCGCCAGCAGCCAAGATATACAGGGCCTCTATGGCTACACCTTC. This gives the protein CASSQDIQGLYGYTF.

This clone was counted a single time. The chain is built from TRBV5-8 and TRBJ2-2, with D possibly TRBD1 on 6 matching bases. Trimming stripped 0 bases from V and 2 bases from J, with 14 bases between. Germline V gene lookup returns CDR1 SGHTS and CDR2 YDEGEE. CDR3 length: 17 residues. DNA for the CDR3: TGTGCCAGCAGCTTGGTTTTTAAGGGGGAAAACACCGGGGAGCTGTTTTTT. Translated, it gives CASSLVFKGENTGELFF.

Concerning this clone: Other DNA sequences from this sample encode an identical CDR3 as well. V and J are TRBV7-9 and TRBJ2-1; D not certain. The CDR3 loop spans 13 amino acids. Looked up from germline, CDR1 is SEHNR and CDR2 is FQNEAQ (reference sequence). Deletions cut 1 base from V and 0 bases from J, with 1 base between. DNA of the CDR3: TGTGCCAGCAGCTTAGTCTCCTACAATGAGCAGTTCTTC. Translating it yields CASSLVSYNEQFF.

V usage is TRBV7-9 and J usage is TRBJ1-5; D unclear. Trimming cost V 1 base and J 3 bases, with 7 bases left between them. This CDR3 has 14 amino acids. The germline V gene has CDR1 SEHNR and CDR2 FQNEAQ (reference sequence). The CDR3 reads CASSLEATNQPQHF. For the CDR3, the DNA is TGTGCCAGCAGCTTAGAGGCGACCAATCAGCCCCAGCATTTT.

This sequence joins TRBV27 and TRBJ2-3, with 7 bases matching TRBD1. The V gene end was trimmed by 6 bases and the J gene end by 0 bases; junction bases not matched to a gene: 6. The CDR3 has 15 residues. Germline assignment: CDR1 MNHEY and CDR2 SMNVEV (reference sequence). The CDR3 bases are TGTGCCAGCAGCGGGACAGTCGCAAGCACAGATACGCAGTATTTT. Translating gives CASSGTVASTDTQYF.

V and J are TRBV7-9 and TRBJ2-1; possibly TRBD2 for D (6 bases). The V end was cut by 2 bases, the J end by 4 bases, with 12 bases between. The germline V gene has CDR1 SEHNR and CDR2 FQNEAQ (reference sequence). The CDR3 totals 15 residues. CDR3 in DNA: TGTGCCAGCAGCTTATCGGGGGAGACTTACAATGAGCAGTTCTTC. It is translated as CASSLSGETYNEQFF.

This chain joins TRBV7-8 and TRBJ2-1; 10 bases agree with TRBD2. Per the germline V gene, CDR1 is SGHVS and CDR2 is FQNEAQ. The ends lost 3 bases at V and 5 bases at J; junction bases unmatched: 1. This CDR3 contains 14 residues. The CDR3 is CASSFSGRNNEQFF. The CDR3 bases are TGTGCCAGCAGCTTTAGCGGGAGGAACAATGAGCAGTTCTTC.

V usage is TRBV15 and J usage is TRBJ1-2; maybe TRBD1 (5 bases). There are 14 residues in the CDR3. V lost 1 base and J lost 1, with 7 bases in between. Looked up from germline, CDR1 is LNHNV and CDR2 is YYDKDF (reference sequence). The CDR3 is CATSRATVNYGYTF. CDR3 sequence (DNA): TGTGCCACCAGCAGAGCGACAGTTAACTATGGCTACACCTTC.

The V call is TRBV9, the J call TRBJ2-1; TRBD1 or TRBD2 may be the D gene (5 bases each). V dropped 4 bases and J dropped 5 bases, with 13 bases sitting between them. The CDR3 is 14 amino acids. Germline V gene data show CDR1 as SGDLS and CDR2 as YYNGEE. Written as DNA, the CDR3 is TGTGCCAGCAGCCAGAGGGGTCTCCACAATGAGCAGTTCTTC. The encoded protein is CASSQRGLHNEQFF.

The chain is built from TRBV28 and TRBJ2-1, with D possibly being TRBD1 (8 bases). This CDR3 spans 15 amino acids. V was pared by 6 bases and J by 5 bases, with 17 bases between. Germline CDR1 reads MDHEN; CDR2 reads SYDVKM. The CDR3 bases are TGTGCCAGCAGCCCCGGGACAGGACTAGACAATGAGCAGTTCTTC. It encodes CASSPGTGLDNEQFF.

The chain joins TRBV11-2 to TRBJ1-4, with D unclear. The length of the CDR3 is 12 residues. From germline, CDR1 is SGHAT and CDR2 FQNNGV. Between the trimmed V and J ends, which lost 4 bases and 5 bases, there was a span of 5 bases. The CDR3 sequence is CASSYGNEKLFF. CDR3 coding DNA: TGTGCCAGCAGCTACGGAAATGAAAAACTGTTTTTT.

For the CDR3, the DNA is TGTGCCAGCTCACCAAGCAACCCGAGGGGGACTGAAGCTTTCTTT. Translation: CASSPSNPRGTEAFF. The chain has TRBV18 and TRBJ1-1, with D possibly being TRBD1 (6 bases). Trimming stripped 2 bases from V and 5 bases from J, with 15 bases between. Germline values: CDR1 KGHSH, CDR2 LQKENI. There are 15 residues in the CDR3.

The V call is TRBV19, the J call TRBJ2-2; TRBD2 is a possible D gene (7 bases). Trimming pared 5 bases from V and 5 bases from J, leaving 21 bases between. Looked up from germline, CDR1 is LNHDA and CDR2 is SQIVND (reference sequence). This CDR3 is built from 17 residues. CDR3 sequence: CASSPARGAIGTGELFF. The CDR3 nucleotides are TGTGCCAGTAGTCCCGCACGGGGGGCAATAGGGACCGGGGAGCTGTTTTTT.

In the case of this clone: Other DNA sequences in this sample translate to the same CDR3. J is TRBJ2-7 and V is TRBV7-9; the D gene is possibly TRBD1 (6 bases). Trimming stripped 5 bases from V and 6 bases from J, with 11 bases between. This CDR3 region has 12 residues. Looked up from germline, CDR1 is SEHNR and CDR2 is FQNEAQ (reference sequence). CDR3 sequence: CASSLTGSEQYF. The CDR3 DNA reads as TGTGCCAGCAGCCTTACAGGGTCCGAGCAGTACTTC.